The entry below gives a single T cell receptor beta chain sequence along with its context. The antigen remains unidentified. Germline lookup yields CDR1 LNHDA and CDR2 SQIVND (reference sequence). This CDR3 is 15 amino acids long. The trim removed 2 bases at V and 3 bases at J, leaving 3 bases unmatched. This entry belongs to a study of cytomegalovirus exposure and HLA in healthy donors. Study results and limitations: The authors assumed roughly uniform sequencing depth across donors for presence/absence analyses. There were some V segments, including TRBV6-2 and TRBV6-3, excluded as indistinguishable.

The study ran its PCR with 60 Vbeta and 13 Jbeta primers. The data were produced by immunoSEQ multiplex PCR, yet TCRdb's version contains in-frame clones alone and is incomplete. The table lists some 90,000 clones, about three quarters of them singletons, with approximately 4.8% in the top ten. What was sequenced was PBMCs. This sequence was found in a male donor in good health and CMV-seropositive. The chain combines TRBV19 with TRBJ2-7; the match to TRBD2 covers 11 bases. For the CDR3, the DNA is TGTGCCAGTAGTATAAAACTAGCGGGAGTCTACGAGCAGTACTTC. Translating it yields CASSIKLAGVYEQYF. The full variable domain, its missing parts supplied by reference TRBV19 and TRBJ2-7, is DGGITQSPKYLFRKEGQNVTLSCEQNLNHDAMYWYRQDPGQGLRLIYYSQIVNDFQKGDIAEGYSVSREKKESFPLTVTSAQKNPTAFYLCASSIKLAGVYEQYFGPGTRLTVT.